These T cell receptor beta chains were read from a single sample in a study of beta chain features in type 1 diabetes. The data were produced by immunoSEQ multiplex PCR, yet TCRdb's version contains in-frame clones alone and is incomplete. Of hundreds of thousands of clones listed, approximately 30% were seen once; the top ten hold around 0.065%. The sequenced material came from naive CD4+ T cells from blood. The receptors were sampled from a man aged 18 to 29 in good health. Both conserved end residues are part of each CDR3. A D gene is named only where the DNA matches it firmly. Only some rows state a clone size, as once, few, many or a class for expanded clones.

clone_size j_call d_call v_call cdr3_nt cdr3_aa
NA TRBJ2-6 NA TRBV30 TGTGCCTGGAAGGGCAGCCTCTCTGGGGCCAACGTCCTGACTTTC CAWKGSLSGANVLTF
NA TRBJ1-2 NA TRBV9 TGTGCCAGCAGCGTACTTACAGGGCCCTATGGCTACACCTTC CASSVLTGPYGYTF
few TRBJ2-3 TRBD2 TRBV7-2 TGTGCCAGCAGCTTAGTGGGACTAGCGGGAGGGACAGATACGCAGTATTTT CASSLVGLAGGTDTQYF
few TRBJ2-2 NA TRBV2 TGTGCCAGCATCCTCCTCCTCCCCGGGGAGCTGTTTTTT CASILLLPGELFF
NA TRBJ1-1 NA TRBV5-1 TGCGCCAGCAGCGATATGACCAGGGGATGGGCTTTCTTT CASSDMTRGWAFF
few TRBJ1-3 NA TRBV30 TGTGCCGGATTGGGAAACACCATATATTTT CAGLGNTIYF
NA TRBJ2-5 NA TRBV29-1 TGCAGCGGAACAACAGGGATGGAGACCCAGTACTTC CSGTTGMETQYF
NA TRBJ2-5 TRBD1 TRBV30 TGTGCCTGGGGTGACAGGGGGCTGGGTAGATACCAAGAGACCCAGTACTTC CAWGDRGLGRYQETQYF
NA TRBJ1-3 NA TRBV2 TGTGCCAGCAGCCGGGACTCTGGAAACACCATATATTTT CASSRDSGNTIYF
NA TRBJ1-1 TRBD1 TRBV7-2 TGTGCCAGCAGCTTACAGGGGGCGGGCACTGAAGCTTTCTTT CASSLQGAGTEAFF
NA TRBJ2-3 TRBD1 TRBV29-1 TGCAGCGCCGGGGACAGGAGGACAGATACGCAGTATTTT CSAGDRRTDTQYF
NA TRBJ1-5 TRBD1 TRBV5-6 TGTGCCAGCAGCTTGGCCTCAGGGACAGGGAATCAGCCCCAGCATTTT CASSLASGTGNQPQHF
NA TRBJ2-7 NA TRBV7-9 TGTGCCAGCAGTTTCGACAGCTACGAGCAGTACTTC CASSFDSYEQYF
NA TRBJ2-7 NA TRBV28 TGTGCCAGCAGTTTGGGAGGTTTGCAAACCTACGAGCAGTACTTC CASSLGGLQTYEQYF
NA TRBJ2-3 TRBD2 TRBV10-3 TGTGCCATCAGGGGACTAGCGGGAGGCACAGATACGCAGTATTTT CAIRGLAGGTDTQYF
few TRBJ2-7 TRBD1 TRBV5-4 TGTGCCAGCAGCTTGGGCCCAGGGGGAATCTCCTACGAGCAGTACTTC CASSLGPGGISYEQYF
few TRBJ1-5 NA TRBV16 TGTGCCAGCAGCCAATCGGTGGGCAATCAGCCCCAGCATTTT CASSQSVGNQPQHF
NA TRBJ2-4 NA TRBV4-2 TGTGCCAGCAGCCATAGTGGAACTAAAAACATTCAGTACTTC CASSHSGTKNIQYF